The clone carrying this T cell receptor beta chain was seen repeatedly, ten times or more. One entry per CDR3 protein, called by TCRdb with MiXCR from the RT-PCR reads. The sample lists around 10,000 distinct CDR3 sequences; 20% to 25% were seen once. V shed 0 bases and J shed 8 bases, with 18 bases lying between them. The CDR3 is 16 residues long. Germline loops: CDR1 SGHDT, CDR2 YYEEEE. This specimen belongs to a study of patients and donors after allogeneic stem cell transplantation. The V call is TRBV5-6, the J call TRBJ2-4; perhaps D is TRBD1 or TRBD2 (6 bases each). The receptor comes from a human donor who was either an allogeneic HSCT recipient or a stem cell or donor lymphocyte infusion donor (not recorded which). It is not recorded whose cells these are; they may come from a transplant donor. Sequenced input: blood, either unsorted or a sorted T cell fraction (not recorded which). In DNA, the CDR3 is TGTGCCAGCAGCTTGGCTCTCGAACAGGGAGGATACATTCAGTACTTC. Its translation is CASSLALEQGGYIQYF. Drawing the rest from reference TRBV5-6 and TRBJ2-4, the complete variable domain is DAGVTQSPTHLIKTRGQQVTLRCSPKSGHDTVSWYQQALGQGPQFIFQYYEEEERQRGNFPDRFSGHQFPNYSSELNVNALLLGDSALYLCASSLALEQGGYIQYFGAGTRLSVL.